This entry is about one T cell receptor beta chain. Its matching antigen is unknown. Treatment of the sample: oral pan-JAK inhibitor, 5-10 mg twice daily. From germline, CDR1 is SGHVS and CDR2 FQNEAQ. This CDR3 is built from 15 residues. V lost 5 bases and J lost 2; bases outside the gene matches: 8. This sample stems from a study of CD8+ T cells in alopecia areata. Study details: Twice daily, treated patients received 5 to 10 mg of oral tofacitinib.

Sequencing relied on a cDNA template that was reverse transcribed from extracted RNA. Some clones are missing from TCRdb's copy, which holds only in-frame ones; the method was immunoSEQ multiplex PCR. Here the sample spans more than 140,000 clones, about 85% being singletons. Study-wide results and limits: Lesional scalp, especially alopecia totalis/universalis, showed higher clonality than normal scalp. Tofacitinib did not eliminate many expanded lesional clones from scalp or blood.

This receptor was obtained from a human donor with alopecia areata. This specimen was CD8+ T cells sorted from blood, taken at week 4, from a patient treated with tofacitinib. The chain links TRBV7-8 to TRBJ2-7; 8 bases agree with TRBD1. CDR3 nucleotide sequence: TGTGCCAGCAGCATGGGACAGGAGCGTACCTACGAGCAGTACTTC. This encodes CASSMGQERTYEQYF.